The 32 T cell receptor beta chains below were found in one sample sequenced in a study of blood T cell repertoires in COVID-19. Clones were sequenced by immunoSEQ multiplex PCR, and TCRdb holds only the in-frame ones, with some missing. In the table there are some 200,000 clones, less than 90% of which are singletons. The sample was peripheral blood. The source is a woman in her sixties or seventies with COVID-19, enrolled during active disease.

The chain couples TRBV2 to TRBJ2-4, with D possibly being TRBD1 (5 bases). The germline V and J ends were trimmed by 8 bases and 3 bases, with 11 bases remaining between them. Germline CDR1 is SNHLY and CDR2 is FYNNEI. The CDR3 loop spans 13 amino acids. The CDR3 coding sequence is TGTGCCAGCTCGCCAGGGAACAAAAACATTCAGTACTTC. Protein product: CASSPGNKNIQYF.

J is TRBJ2-3 and V is TRBV5-4; 12 nucleotides match TRBD1. CDR3 length: 14 residues. Trimming took 5 bases from V and 6 from J; bases not matched to a gene: 4. CDR1 SGHNT and CDR2 YYREEE come from the germline V gene (reference sequence). The CDR3 sequence is CASRSGTGGDTQYF. The CDR3 DNA reads TGTGCCAGCAGGTCCGGGACAGGGGGCGATACGCAGTATTTT.

This sequence joins TRBV7-8 and TRBJ2-3, with 7 nucleotides matching TRBD1. Germline assignment: CDR1 SGHVS and CDR2 FQNEAQ. The CDR3 is 14 amino acids. With 3 bases clipped from V and 9 bases from J, the junction kept 9 bases outside the gene matches. The CDR3 spells CASSLGQLRDTQYF. CDR3 DNA: TGTGCCAGCAGCTTGGGACAGCTTCGTGACACGCAGTATTTT.

V gene TRBV10-3 combines with J gene TRBJ2-2, with TRBD1 identical over 11 bases. CDR1 ENHRY and CDR2 SYGVKD come from the germline V gene. Germline trimming cut 4 bases from V and 7 bases from J; bases unmatched to any gene: 5. This CDR3 has 15 residues. This chain's CDR3 is CAISAGQGAGGELFF. The CDR3 DNA sequence: TGTGCCATCAGTGCAGGACAGGGGGCCGGCGGGGAGCTGTTTTTT.

V is TRBV24-1 and J is TRBJ2-1; 7 nucleotides match TRBD2. There are 14 residues in the CDR3. Germline V gene lookup returns CDR1 KGHDR and CDR2 SFDVKD. V lost 9 bases to trimming and J lost 0 bases; unmatched junction nucleotides: 4. CDR3 nucleotide sequence: TGTGCCACCGGAGCGGGGAGCTCCTACAATGAGCAGTTCTTC. Amino acids: CATGAGSSYNEQFF.

J is TRBJ2-1 and V is TRBV2; TRBD1 is a possible D gene (5 bases). Trimming took off 6 bases at V and 0 bases at J, with 12 bases between the two ends. The CDR3 loop spans 15 amino acids. Germline-derived CDR1 and CDR2 are SNHLY and FYNNEI. The DNA of the CDR3 is TGTGCCAGCAGGAAGACAGACAGCTCCTACAATGAGCAGTTCTTC. Amino acids: CASRKTDSSYNEQFF.

This rearrangement joins TRBV7-9 to TRBJ1-1; D may be TRBD1 (5 bases). This CDR3 is built from 12 residues. The ends were cut back, 7 bases at V and 7 bases at J, with 13 bases in the middle. Germline V gene sequence: CDR1 SEHNR, CDR2 FQNEAQ (reference sequence). CDR3 in DNA: TGTGCCAGCATCGCCCAGGGAGGTGAAGCTTTCTTT. Amino acid sequence: CASIAQGGEAFF.

V is TRBV7-2 and J is TRBJ1-4; D is perhaps TRBD1 (5 bases). Trimming shortened V by 3 bases and J by 3 bases, and 17 bases separated the two germline ends. CDR1 is SGHTA, CDR2 FQGNSA, per germline. This CDR3 is built from 17 residues. The CDR3 spells CASSLNWGLGSNEKLFF. Here the CDR3 DNA reads TGTGCCAGCAGCTTGAACTGGGGCCTAGGATCTAATGAAAAACTGTTTTTT. The whole variable domain, remainder taken from reference TRBV7-2 and TRBJ1-4, is GAGVSQSPSNKVTEKGKDVELRCDPISGHTALYWYRQSLGQGLEFLIYFQGNSAPDKSGLPSDRFSAERTGGSVSTLTIQRTQQEDSAVYLCASSLNWGLGSNEKLFFGSGTQLSVL.

The J gene is TRBJ1-4, the V gene TRBV7-8; D call uncertain. The V end lost 1 base, the J end lost 8 bases, and 11 bases lay between the germline ends. Germline V gene lookup returns CDR1 SGHVS and CDR2 FQNEAQ. This CDR3 has 14 residues. CDR3 sequence (DNA): TGTGCCAGCAGCTTAGTTGGAGTGGAGGAAAAACTGTTTTTT. Translation gives CASSLVGVEEKLFF.

The chain links TRBV30 to TRBJ1-2, with D perhaps TRBD1 (6 bases). In germline, CDR1 is GTSNPN, CDR2 SVGIG (reference sequence). Trimming left V 6 bases short and J 0 bases short, with 14 bases between. The length of the CDR3 is 14 residues. This chain's CDR3 is CACYRGGANYGYTF. CDR3 nucleotides: TGTGCCTGCTACCGAGGGGGAGCTAACTATGGCTACACCTTC. Based on the CDR3 plus reference TRBV30 and TRBJ1-2, the full variable domain is SQTIHQWPATLVQPVGSPLSLECTVEGTSNPNLYWYRQAAGRGLQLLFYSVGIGQISSEVPQNLSASRPQDRQFILSSKKLLLSDSGFYLCACYRGGANYGYTFGSGTRLTVV.

This chain connects TRBV6-6 to TRBJ1-1; TRBD1 is a possible D gene (5 bases). Trimming pared 6 bases from V and 7 bases from J, leaving 12 bases between. CDR1 and CDR2 from the germline V gene are MNHNY and SVGAGI (reference sequence). CDR3 size: 12 residues. CDR3 residues: CASRRPGGEAFF. CDR3 in DNA: TGTGCCAGCAGACGCCCCGGGGGTGAAGCTTTCTTT.

V is TRBV6-2 or TRBV6-3 and J is TRBJ2-1, with 9 bases aligning to TRBD2. With 2 bases clipped from V and 8 bases from J, the junction kept 7 bases outside the gene matches. This CDR3 comprises 15 residues. The germline V gene encodes CDR1 MNHEY and CDR2 SVGEGT. CDR3 bases: TGTGCCAGCAGTTACGACAGCGGGAGGAGGGATGAGCAGTTCTTC. Residues: CASSYDSGRRDEQFF.

This clone was picked up one time. The chain is built from TRBV18 and TRBJ1-1, with a weak D call TRBD1 (6 bases). V lost 3 bases, J lost 1 base, and 6 bases lay in between. The CDR3 runs 13 residues. The germline gives CDR1 KGHSH, CDR2 LQKENI. In DNA, the CDR3 is TGTGCCAGCTCACCGGGACAGAACACTGAAGCTTTCTTT. Amino acids: CASSPGQNTEAFF.

The chain has TRBV19 and TRBJ1-3; D is undetermined. CDR1 and CDR2 from the germline V gene are LNHDA and SQIVND (reference sequence). Trimming shortened V by 2 bases and J by 0 bases, and 14 bases separated the two germline ends. This CDR3 has 17 amino acids. The CDR3 loop is CASSILGISSSGNTIYF. DNA for the CDR3: TGTGCCAGTAGTATATTGGGTATATCTAGCTCTGGAAACACCATATATTTT.

As concerns this clone: One junction end disagrees with the germline gene, perhaps due to a read error. The sample carries other DNA sequences with the same CDR3. The chain joins TRBV3-1 (or the pseudogene TRBV3-2) to TRBJ1-4, with TRBD1 matching over 7 bases. Germline loops: CDR1 LGHDT, CDR2 YNNKEL (reference sequence). This CDR3 is 16 amino acids long. Here the CDR3 DNA reads TGTGCCAGCAGCCTCCTAGGACAGGCAACTAATGAAAAGCTGTTTTTT. As protein: CASSLLGQATNEKLFF.

CDR3 in DNA: TGCAGCGCCGAGGTTAGCGGCACCGGGGAGCTGTTTTTT. Its protein is CSAEVSGTGELFF. The chain combines TRBV29-1 with TRBJ2-2, with D perhaps TRBD2 (6 bases). Trimming shortened V by 7 bases and J by 4 bases, and 13 bases separated the two germline ends. The germline gives CDR1 SQVTM, CDR2 ANQGSEA. CDR3 size: 13 residues.

This chain links TRBV21-1 with TRBJ2-7; the D segment call TRBD1 is taken from the table without a DNA check. TRBV21-1 is marked as a pseudogene. This CDR3 has 16 residues. The CDR3 sequence: CASSKHRQGVSYEQYF. The CDR3 DNA follows: TGTGCCAGCAGCAAACACCGCCAGGGGGTTTCCTACGAGCAGTACTTC.

This chain's CDR3 is CAISESRPGTSGNEQFF. The CDR3 DNA reads as TGTGCCATCAGTGAGTCGAGACCCGGGACTAGCGGGAATGAGCAGTTCTTC. V and J are TRBV10-3 and TRBJ2-1; 12 bases agree with TRBD2. V shed 0 bases, J shed 7 bases, and the junction held 7 bases outside the gene matches. Looked up from germline, CDR1 is ENHRY and CDR2 is SYGVKD. CDR3 length: 17 amino acids.

About this clone itself: This specimen includes other DNA sequences encoding the same CDR3. The rearrangement joins TRBV3-1 (or the pseudogene TRBV3-2) to TRBJ1-5; weak D call: TRBD1 (6 bases). Per the germline V gene, CDR1 is LGHDT and CDR2 is YNNKEL (reference sequence). The CDR3 loop spans 14 amino acids. V was clipped by 1 base and J by 2 bases, with 6 bases between them. The CDR3 loop reads CASSQGQGNQPQHF. Written as DNA, the CDR3 is TGTGCCAGCAGCCAAGGACAGGGCAATCAGCCCCAGCATTTT.

This chain uses TRBV4-1 with TRBJ2-6, with TRBD1 as a possible D gene (8 bases). The germline CDR1 and CDR2 sequences are MGHRA and YSYEKL. The CDR3 sequence is 17 residues long. V was pared by 5 bases and J by 2 bases, with 16 bases between. CDR3 sequence: CASSKTGGAPGANVLTF. For the CDR3, the DNA is TGCGCCAGCAGCAAAACAGGGGGGGCGCCTGGGGCCAACGTCCTGACTTTC.

The V and J genes are TRBV5-1 and TRBJ2-5, with 9 bases lining up with TRBD2. The V segment lost 3 bases and the J segment 0 bases; nucleotides outside the gene matches: 18. The length of the CDR3 is 20 residues. The V gene's germline CDR1 is SGHRS and CDR2 YFSETQ. The CDR3 DNA reads as TGCGCCAGCAGCTCCCTCCCCCGTAGTAGCGGGAGAGGTTACCAAGAGACCCAGTACTTC. This sequence encodes CASSSLPRSSGRGYQETQYF.

The chain carries TRBV25-1 and TRBJ1-1; the D gene is possibly TRBD1 (6 bases). CDR1 is MGHDK, CDR2 SYGVNS, per germline. This CDR3 has 15 residues. V was pared by 6 bases and J by 1 base, with 15 bases between. The CDR3 DNA follows: TGTGCCAGCAGCGAAACAGGGATTGCGAACACTGAAGCTTTCTTT. Translation: CASSETGIANTEAFF.

This chain connects TRBV5-4 to TRBJ1-4, with TRBD1 matching over 9 bases. Germline trimming cut 0 bases from V and 7 bases from J; bases unmatched to any gene: 4. The CDR3 runs 15 residues. Germline V lookup: CDR1 SGHNT, CDR2 YYREEE (reference sequence). The CDR3 region has the DNA TGTGCCAGCAGCTTGGGTGGGACAGGGCCTGAAAAACTGTTTTTT. Amino acid sequence: CASSLGGTGPEKLFF.

This clone showed up just once. The chain links TRBV28 to TRBJ1-5, with 8 bases lining up with TRBD1. Trimming removed 6 bases from V and 5 bases from J; junction bases left unmatched: 9. The V gene's germline CDR1 is MDHEN and CDR2 SYDVKM. This CDR3 comprises 15 residues. The DNA of the CDR3 is TGTGCCAGCAGGGGGCAGGGGGCTTATTATCAGCCCCAGCATTTT. Its protein product is CASRGQGAYYQPQHF.

This clone has just one count. V and J are TRBV12-3 or TRBV12-4 and TRBJ2-7, with a weak D call TRBD2 (6 bases). The CDR3 extends over 13 amino acids. The V and J ends lost 7 bases and 3 bases respectively, with 13 bases between them. The CDR3 is CASTGERVYEQYF. Written as DNA, the CDR3 is TGTGCCAGCACCGGGGAGCGGGTCTACGAGCAGTACTTC.

V usage is TRBV7-8 and J usage is TRBJ2-2; the D is unclear. The CDR3 covers 16 residues. Trimming took off 0 bases at V and 5 bases at J, with 13 bases between the two ends. The germline V gene has CDR1 SGHVS and CDR2 FQNEAQ. The CDR3 protein is CASSLAQTADTGELFF. CDR3 coding DNA: TGTGCCAGCAGCTTAGCGCAAACCGCGGATACCGGGGAGCTGTTTTTT.

The chain joins TRBV5-1 to TRBJ2-2; 14 bases fit TRBD2. The CDR3 is made up of 18 amino acids. Germline V gives CDR1 SGHRS, CDR2 YFSETQ. The trim removed 4 bases at V and 7 bases at J, leaving 12 bases unmatched. The CDR3 is CASSLGTSGSVVGGELFF. CDR3 coding DNA: TGCGCCAGCAGCCTCGGGACTAGCGGGAGTGTGGTTGGCGGGGAGCTGTTTTTT.

The rearrangement uses TRBV6-5 and TRBJ2-7, with TRBD1 as a possible D gene (6 bases). The CDR3 sequence is 13 residues long. CDR1 and CDR2 from the germline V gene are MNHEY and SVGAGI. V gave up 4 bases and J gave up 5 bases, with 12 bases separating them. This CDR3 is CASSFSGVNEQYF. The CDR3, as DNA: TGTGCCAGCAGTTTTTCAGGGGTTAACGAGCAGTACTTC.

The chain couples TRBV5-1 to TRBJ1-3, with D possibly TRBD1 on 5 matching bases. The CDR3 covers 15 residues. Trimming removed 4 bases from V and 4 bases from J, with 15 bases in between. Germline loops: CDR1 SGHRS, CDR2 YFSETQ. For the CDR3, the DNA is TGCGCCAGCAGCCCCGTTGGGGGGAGCGGAAACACCATATATTTT. Translated, it gives CASSPVGGSGNTIYF.

This clone showed up just a few times. The chain recombines TRBV6-5 with TRBJ1-1; TRBD1 is a possible D gene (6 bases). The germline V gene has CDR1 MNHEY and CDR2 SVGAGI. The CDR3 covers 14 residues. Trimming pared 7 bases from V and 4 bases from J, leaving 16 bases between. The CDR3 loop reads CASKMGGAVTEAFF. The CDR3 nucleotides read TGTGCCAGCAAGATGGGGGGGGCAGTCACTGAAGCTTTCTTT.

The chain is built from TRBV5-8 and TRBJ1-2; 8 bases are shared with TRBD1. The CDR3 consists of 13 residues. After removal of 4 bases from V and 8 bases from J, the junction contained 7 bases not matched to a gene. Per germline, CDR1 SGHTS and CDR2 YDEGEE. CDR3 DNA: TGTGCCAGCAGCCCTACTAACAGGGGGGGCTACACCTTC. This encodes CASSPTNRGGYTF.

The V gene is TRBV6-5, the J gene TRBJ1-1; tentatively, D is TRBD1 (5 bases). The germline V and J ends were trimmed by 7 bases and 0 bases, with 12 bases remaining between them. The CDR3 is made up of 14 amino acids. CDR1 MNHEY and CDR2 SVGAGI come from the germline V gene. The CDR3 DNA reads TGTGCCAGCACTACGACAGTAATGAACACTGAAGCTTTCTTT. This sequence encodes CASTTTVMNTEAFF.